This T cell receptor (beta chain) was captured by sequencing in a study of T cells in Graves' hyperthyroidism and ophthalmopathy. Regarding the study as a whole: Ophthalmopathy and stable hyperthyroidism were separated by a 13 V-J model.

With regard to this clonotype: What it binds is unknown. Here the CDR3 omits its conserved ending phenylalanine or tryptophan, so a read error is the likely source.

Regions amplified from RNA transcripts were the TCR beta CDR3 regions. The HTBI set primed first-round TCR CDR3 RT-PCR. From the multiplex PCR reads, TCRdb called clonotypes with MiXCR, one entry per CDR3 protein. In the table there are hundreds of thousands of distinct CDR3 sequences, over 15% of which are singletons. Patients aged 18 to 65 had newly diagnosed hyperthyroidism lasting under 2 months. Used for diagnoses were clinical symptoms, serum thyroxine and TRAb, thyroid ultrasound and orbital computed tomography. This TCR came from a woman aged 18 to 35 with Graves' hyperthyroidism. The sample taken for sequencing was blood.

The CDR3 is CASSDPRPLNTEAFS. CDR3 DNA sequence: TGTGCCAGCAGTGACCCGAGGCCGCTGAACACTGAAGCTTTCTCT. The chain uses TRBV2 and TRBJ1-1; D unclear. Trimming stripped 3 bases from V and 0 bases from J, with 11 bases between. This CDR3 comprises 15 residues. Germline V gene lookup returns CDR1 SNHLY and CDR2 FYNNEI.